A single sample is the source of the 5 T cell receptor beta chains below, sequenced in a study of T cell responses to AZD1222 COVID-19 vaccine. Profiled with immunoSEQ multiplex PCR; TCRdb holds only in-frame clones, not every one. The table lists tens of thousands of clones, roughly 80% of them singletons. The starting material was peripheral blood, obtained on day 0 of AZD1222 vaccination. All receptors come from an adult in good health.

The chain links TRBV6-5 to TRBJ2-1, with D hard to call. V shed 5 bases and J shed 3 bases, with 11 bases lying between them. CDR1 and CDR2 from the germline V gene are MNHEY and SVGAGI. This CDR3 is built from 14 residues. CDR3 sequence reads: CASSLADGYNEQFF. As DNA, the CDR3 is TGTGCCAGCAGTCTGGCCGACGGCTACAATGAGCAGTTCTTC.

The rearrangement links TRBV7-8 to TRBJ2-1, with D perhaps TRBD1 or TRBD2 (5 bases each). Germline CDR1 and CDR2: SGHVS and FQNEAQ. The CDR3 contains 14 residues. Deletions cut 0 bases from V and 3 bases from J, with 6 bases between. The CDR3 here is CASSLAGVYNEQFF. The CDR3 coding sequence is TGTGCCAGCAGCTTAGCGGGGGTCTACAATGAGCAGTTCTTC.

V and J are TRBV12-1 and TRBJ1-1; TRBD1, the table's D call, was not compared with the DNA. TRBV12-1 is noted as a pseudogene. The CDR3 contains 13 residues. The CDR3 DNA follows: TGTGCCAGCAGCCCCCAGGGTGGCACTGAAGCTTTCTTT. It yields the protein CASSPQGGTEAFF.

This clone was observed a single time. The V gene is TRBV5-6, the J gene TRBJ2-1; weak D call: TRBD2 (6 bases). This CDR3 contains 16 residues. Trimming took off 1 base at V and 2 bases at J, with 13 bases between the two ends. Germline assignment: CDR1 SGHDT and CDR2 YYEEEE. The CDR3 loop is CASSLSGVVTYNEQFF. The CDR3, as DNA: TGTGCCAGCAGCTTGTCGGGAGTGGTCACCTACAATGAGCAGTTCTTC.

V and J are TRBV18 and TRBJ2-5, with 9 bases matching TRBD2. Germline values: CDR1 KGHSH, CDR2 LQKENI. This CDR3 is built from 15 residues. V shed 1 base, J shed 2 bases, and the junction held 2 bases outside the gene matches. In nucleotides, the CDR3 is TGTGCCAGCTCACCACTAGCGGGAGTTCAAGAGACCCAGTACTTC. Protein: CASSPLAGVQETQYF.